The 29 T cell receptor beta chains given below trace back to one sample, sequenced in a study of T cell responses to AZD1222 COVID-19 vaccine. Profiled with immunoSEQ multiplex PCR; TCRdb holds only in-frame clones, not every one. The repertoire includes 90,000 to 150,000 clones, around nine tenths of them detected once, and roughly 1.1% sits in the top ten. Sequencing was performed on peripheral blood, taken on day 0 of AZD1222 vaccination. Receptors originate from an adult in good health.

This CDR3 reads CASSRRTRDSFYEQYF. Here the CDR3 DNA reads TGTGCCAGCAGCCGAAGGACCAGGGACAGTTTCTACGAGCAGTACTTC. The chain employs TRBV11-2 and TRBJ2-7; TRBD1 matches at 7 bases. Trimming at V came to 5 bases and at J to 3 bases, leaving 13 bases not matched to a gene. Germline V lookup: CDR1 SGHAT, CDR2 FQNNGV. CDR3 length equals 16 residues.

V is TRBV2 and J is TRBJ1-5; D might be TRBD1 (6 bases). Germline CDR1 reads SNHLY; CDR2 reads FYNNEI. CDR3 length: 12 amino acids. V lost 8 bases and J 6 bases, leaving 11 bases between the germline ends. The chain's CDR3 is CASARGGQPQHF. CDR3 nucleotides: TGTGCCAGCGCCAGGGGCGGTCAGCCCCAGCATTTT. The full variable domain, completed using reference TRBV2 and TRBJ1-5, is EPEVTQTPSHQVTQMGQEVILRCVPISNHLYFYWYRQILGQKVEFLVSFYNNEISEKSEIFDDQFSVERPDGSNFTLKIRSTKLEDSAMYFCASARGGQPQHFGDGTRLSIL.

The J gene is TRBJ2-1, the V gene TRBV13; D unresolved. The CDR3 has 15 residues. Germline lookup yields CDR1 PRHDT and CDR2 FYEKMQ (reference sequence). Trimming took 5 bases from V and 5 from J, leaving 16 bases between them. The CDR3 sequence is CASSQLSTVNNEQFF. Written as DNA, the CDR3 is TGTGCCAGCAGCCAACTTTCGACTGTAAACAATGAGCAGTTCTTC.

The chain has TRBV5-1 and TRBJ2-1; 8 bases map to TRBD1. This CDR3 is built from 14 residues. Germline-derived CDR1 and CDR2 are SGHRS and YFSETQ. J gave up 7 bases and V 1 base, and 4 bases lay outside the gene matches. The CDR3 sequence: CASSLRTGSNEQFF. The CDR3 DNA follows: TGCGCCAGCAGCTTGAGGACAGGGTCTAATGAGCAGTTCTTC.

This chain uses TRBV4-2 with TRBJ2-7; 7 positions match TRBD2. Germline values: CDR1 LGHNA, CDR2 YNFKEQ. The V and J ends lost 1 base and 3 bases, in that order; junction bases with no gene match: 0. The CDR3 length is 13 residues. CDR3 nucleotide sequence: TGTGCCAGCAGCCAAGGGGGGGGCTACGAGCAGTACTTC. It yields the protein CASSQGGGYEQYF.

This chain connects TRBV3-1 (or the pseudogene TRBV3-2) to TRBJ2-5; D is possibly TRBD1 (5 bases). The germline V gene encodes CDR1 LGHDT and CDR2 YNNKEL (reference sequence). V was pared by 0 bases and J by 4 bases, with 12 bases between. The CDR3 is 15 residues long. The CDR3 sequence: CASSQDWPGLETQYF. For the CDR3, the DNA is TGTGCCAGCAGCCAAGATTGGCCAGGGTTAGAGACCCAGTACTTC.

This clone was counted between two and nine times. Written as DNA, the CDR3 is TGTGCCAGCAGTTACCCGACGGACATCTACGAGCAGTACTTC. This translates into CASSYPTDIYEQYF. The V and J genes are TRBV6-2 or TRBV6-3 and TRBJ2-7; weak D call: TRBD1 (5 bases). This CDR3 is 14 amino acids long. Trimming pared 2 bases from V and 3 bases from J, leaving 11 bases between. Germline CDR1 MNHEY, CDR2 SVGEGT.

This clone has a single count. Here the CDR3 reads CASSLGSISEAFF. In nucleotides, the CDR3 is TGTGCCAGCAGCTTAGGATCAATCAGTGAAGCTTTCTTT. The gene calls are TRBV13 and TRBJ1-1; D is unclear. The CDR3 is 13 amino acids. Deletions cut 0 bases from V and 7 bases from J, with 9 bases between. Germline lookup yields CDR1 PRHDT and CDR2 FYEKMQ (reference sequence). Filled out from reference TRBV13 and TRBJ1-1, the complete variable domain reads AAGVIQSPRHLIKEKRETATLKCYPIPRHDTVYWYQQGPGQDPQFLISFYEKMQSDKGSIPDRFSAQQFSDYHSELNMSSLELGDSALYFCASSLGSISEAFFGQGTRLTVV.

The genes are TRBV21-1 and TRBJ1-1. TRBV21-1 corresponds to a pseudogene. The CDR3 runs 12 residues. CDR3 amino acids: CASQKRAIEAFF. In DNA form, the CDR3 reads TGTGCCAGCCAGAAGAGGGCTATTGAAGCTTTCTTT.

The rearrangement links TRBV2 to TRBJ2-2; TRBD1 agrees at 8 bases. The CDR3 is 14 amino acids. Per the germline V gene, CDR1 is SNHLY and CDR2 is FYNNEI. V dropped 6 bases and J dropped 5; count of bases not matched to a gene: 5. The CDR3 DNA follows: TGTGCCAGCAGGTGGACAGGGAGAACCGGGGAGCTGTTTTTT. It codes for CASRWTGRTGELFF.

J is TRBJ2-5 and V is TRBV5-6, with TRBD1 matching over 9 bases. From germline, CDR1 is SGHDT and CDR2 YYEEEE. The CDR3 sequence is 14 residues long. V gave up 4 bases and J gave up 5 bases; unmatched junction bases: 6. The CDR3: CASSEGQGKETQYF. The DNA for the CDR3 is TGTGCCAGCAGCGAGGGACAGGGTAAGGAGACCCAGTACTTC.

The CDR3 coding sequence is TGTGCCAGCAGCCCGACTACCCCGGGACACGAAGCTTTCTTT. It encodes CASSPTTPGHEAFF. V is TRBV2 and J is TRBJ1-1; possible D gene TRBD1, 6 bases. Trimming removed 6 bases at V and 8 bases at J, with 19 bases between. Germline CDR1 reads SNHLY; CDR2 reads FYNNEI. The CDR3 spans 14 residues.

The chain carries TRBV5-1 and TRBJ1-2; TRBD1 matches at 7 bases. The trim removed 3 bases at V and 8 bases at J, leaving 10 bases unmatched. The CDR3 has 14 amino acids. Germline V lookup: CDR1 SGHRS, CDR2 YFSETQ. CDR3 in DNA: TGCGCCAGCAGCTCGGGACAGCTACTGGGGGGCTACACCTTC. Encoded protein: CASSSGQLLGGYTF.

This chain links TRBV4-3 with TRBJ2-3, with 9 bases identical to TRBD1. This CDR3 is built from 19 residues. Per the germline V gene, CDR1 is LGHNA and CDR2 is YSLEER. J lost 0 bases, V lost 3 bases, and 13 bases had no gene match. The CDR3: CASSHRQPIQGASTDTQYF. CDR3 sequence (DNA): TGCGCCAGCAGCCATCGGCAACCAATACAGGGGGCCAGCACAGATACGCAGTATTTT.

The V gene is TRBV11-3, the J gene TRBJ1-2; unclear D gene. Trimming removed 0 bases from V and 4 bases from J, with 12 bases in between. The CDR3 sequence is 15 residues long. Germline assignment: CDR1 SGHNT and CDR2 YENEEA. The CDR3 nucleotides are TGTGCCAGCAGCTTAGATCCCCGTCGACTCTATGGCTACACCTTC. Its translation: CASSLDPRRLYGYTF.

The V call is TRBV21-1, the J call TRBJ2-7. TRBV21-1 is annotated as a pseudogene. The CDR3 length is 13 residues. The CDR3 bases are TGTGCCAGCAGACAAAAACTCACCTACGAGCAGTACTTC. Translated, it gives CASRQKLTYEQYF.

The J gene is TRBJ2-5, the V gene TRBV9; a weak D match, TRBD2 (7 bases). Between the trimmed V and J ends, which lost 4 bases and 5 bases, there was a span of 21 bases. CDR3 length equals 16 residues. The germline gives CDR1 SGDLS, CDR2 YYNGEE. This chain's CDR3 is CASSPQRGGAFETQYF. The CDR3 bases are TGTGCCAGCAGCCCACAGAGAGGGGGGGCTTTCGAGACCCAGTACTTC.

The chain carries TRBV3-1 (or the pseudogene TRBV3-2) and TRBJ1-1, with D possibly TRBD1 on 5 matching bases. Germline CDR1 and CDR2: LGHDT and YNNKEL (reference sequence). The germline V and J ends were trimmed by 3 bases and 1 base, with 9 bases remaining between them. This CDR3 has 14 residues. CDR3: CASSHLGENTEAFF. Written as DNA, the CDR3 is TGTGCCAGCAGCCATCTGGGGGAGAACACTGAAGCTTTCTTT.

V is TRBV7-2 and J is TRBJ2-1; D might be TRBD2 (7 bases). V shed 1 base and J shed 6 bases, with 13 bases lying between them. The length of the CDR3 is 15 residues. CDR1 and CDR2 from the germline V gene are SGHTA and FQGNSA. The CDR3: CASSLGWGGRNEQFF. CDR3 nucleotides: TGTGCCAGCAGCTTAGGGTGGGGGGGCCGCAATGAGCAGTTCTTC.

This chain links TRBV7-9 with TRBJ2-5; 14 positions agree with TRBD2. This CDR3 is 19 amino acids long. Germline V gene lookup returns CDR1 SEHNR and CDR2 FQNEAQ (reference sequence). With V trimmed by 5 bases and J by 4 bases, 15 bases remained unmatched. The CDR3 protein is CASSPRARTSGGPRETQYF. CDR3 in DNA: TGTGCCAGCAGCCCGAGAGCGAGGACTAGCGGGGGGCCTCGAGAGACCCAGTACTTC.

Here the CDR3 DNA reads TGTGCCAGCAGCTTATTCTATAGTGCAACTAATGAAAAACTGTTTTTT. As protein: CASSLFYSATNEKLFF. The chain joins TRBV7-2 to TRBJ1-4, with D unclear. The germline gives CDR1 SGHTA, CDR2 FQGNSA. CDR3 length: 16 amino acids. Trimming shortened V by 2 bases and J by 0 bases, and 10 bases separated the two germline ends.

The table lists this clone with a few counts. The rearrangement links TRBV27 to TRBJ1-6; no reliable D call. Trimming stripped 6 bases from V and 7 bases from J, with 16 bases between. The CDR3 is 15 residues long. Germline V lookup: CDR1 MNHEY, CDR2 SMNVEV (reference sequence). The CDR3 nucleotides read TGTGCCAGCAGCCTCACTCAAAACGGCAATTCACCCCTCCACTTT. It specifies CASSLTQNGNSPLHF.

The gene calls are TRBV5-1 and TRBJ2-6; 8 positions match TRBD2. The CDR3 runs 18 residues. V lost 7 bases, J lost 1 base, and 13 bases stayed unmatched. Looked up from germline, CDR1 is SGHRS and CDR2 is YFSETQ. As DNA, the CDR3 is TGCGCCAGCCGACCATCGGGGGGGCTGGTATCTGGGGCCAACGTCCTGACTTTC. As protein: CASRPSGGLVSGANVLTF.

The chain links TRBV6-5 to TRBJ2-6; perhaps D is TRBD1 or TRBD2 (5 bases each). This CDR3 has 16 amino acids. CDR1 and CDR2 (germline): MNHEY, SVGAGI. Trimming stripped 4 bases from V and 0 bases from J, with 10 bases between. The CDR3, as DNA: TGTGCCAGCAGTTTTGGGGGAAGCTCTGGGGCCAACGTCCTGACTTTC. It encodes CASSFGGSSGANVLTF.

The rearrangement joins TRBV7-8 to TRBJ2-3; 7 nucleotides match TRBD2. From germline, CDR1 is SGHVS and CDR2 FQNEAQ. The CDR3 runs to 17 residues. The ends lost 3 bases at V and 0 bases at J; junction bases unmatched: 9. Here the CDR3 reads CASSFPWASGSTDTQYF. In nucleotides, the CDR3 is TGTGCCAGCAGCTTCCCGTGGGCTAGCGGCAGCACAGATACGCAGTATTTT.

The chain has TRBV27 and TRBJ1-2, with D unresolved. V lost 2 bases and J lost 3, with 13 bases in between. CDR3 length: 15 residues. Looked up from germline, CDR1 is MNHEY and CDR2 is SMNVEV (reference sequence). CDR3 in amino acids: CASSLNRGSYYGYTF. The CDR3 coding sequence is TGTGCCAGCAGTTTAAATCGGGGATCCTACTATGGCTACACCTTC.

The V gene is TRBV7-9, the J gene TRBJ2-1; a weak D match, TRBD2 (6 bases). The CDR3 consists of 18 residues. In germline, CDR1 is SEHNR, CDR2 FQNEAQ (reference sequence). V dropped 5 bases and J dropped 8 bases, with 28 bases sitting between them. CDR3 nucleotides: TGTGCCAGCAGCCACCTCCTCCGGGGGTTGAAGGGTACCTATGAGCAGTTCTTC. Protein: CASSHLLRGLKGTYEQFF.

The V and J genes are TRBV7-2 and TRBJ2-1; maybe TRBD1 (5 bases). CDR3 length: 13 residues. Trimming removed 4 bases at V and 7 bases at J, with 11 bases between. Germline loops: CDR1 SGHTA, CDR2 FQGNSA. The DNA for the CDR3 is TGTGCCAGCAGCTGGATGGGGCTGAATGAGCAGTTCTTC. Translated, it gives CASSWMGLNEQFF.

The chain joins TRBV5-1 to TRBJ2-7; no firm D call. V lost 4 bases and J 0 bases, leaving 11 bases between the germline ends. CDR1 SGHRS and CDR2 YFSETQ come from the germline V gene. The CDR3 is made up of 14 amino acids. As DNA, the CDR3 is TGCGCCAGCAGCGCCCAGCCGAGCTCCTACGAGCAGTACTTC. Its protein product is CASSAQPSSYEQYF.